This entry lists 11 T cell receptor beta chains sequenced from one sample in a study of T cells in Graves' hyperthyroidism and ophthalmopathy. The TCR beta CDR3 regions underwent amplification using RNA transcripts as the source. The study used the HTBI primer set for a first-round RT-PCR of the TCR CDR3. TCRdb ran MiXCR on the multiplex PCR reads and lists one entry per CDR3 protein. The sample includes around 570,000 distinct CDR3 sequences, less than 20% seen only once; the top ten take less than 55%. Input material: blood. Receptors originate from a man aged 40-50 years with Graves' ophthalmopathy.

This clonotype was counted many times. V gene TRBV7-2 combines with J gene TRBJ2-2, with TRBD1 matching 8 bases. Germline V lookup: CDR1 SGHTA, CDR2 FQGNSA. The CDR3 has 13 amino acids. The CDR3 loop reads CASWTGWTGELFF. CDR3 nucleotides: TGTGCTTCTTGGACAGGGTGGACCGGGGAGCTGTTTTTT.

This clonotype was recorded at least ten times. V usage is TRBV20-1 and J usage is TRBJ2-7; D is perhaps TRBD1 (6 bases). The length of the CDR3 is 15 residues. The germline CDR1 and CDR2 sequences are DFQATT and SNEGSKA (reference sequence). Trimming cost V 1 base and J 2 bases, with 15 bases left between them. The CDR3 protein is CSARGLAGEAYEQYF. The CDR3 region has the DNA TGCAGTGCTAGAGGATTGGCAGGGGAAGCCTACGAGCAGTACTTC.

With respect to this clonotype: The germline gene is not matched at one end of the junction; a read error may be the cause. The rearrangement joins TRBV20-1 to TRBJ2-4; the D gene is possibly TRBD1 (6 bases). The CDR3 sequence is 14 residues long. Germline CDR1 DFQATT, CDR2 SNEGSKA (reference sequence). CDR3 region: CGACQGRAKNIQYF. DNA for the CDR3: TGCGGTGCTTGTCAGGGGAGAGCCAAAAACATTCAGTACTTC.

This chain uses TRBV2 with TRBJ2-3; 10 bases are a match to TRBD2. CDR1 is SNHLY, CDR2 FYNNEI, per germline. This CDR3 spans 14 amino acids. The J segment lost 6 bases and the V segment lost 7 bases, leaving 7 bases of the junction unmatched. CDR3 amino acids: CASIKRGGRDTQYF. In DNA form, the CDR3 reads TGTGCCAGCATCAAGCGGGGGGGCCGGGATACGCAGTATTTT.

This clonotype was recorded many times. The chain is built from TRBV7-8 and TRBJ1-5, with 7 bases aligning to TRBD1. Trimming cost V 1 base and J 5 bases; bases outside gene matches: 8. This CDR3 has 16 residues. CDR1 and CDR2 from the germline V gene are SGHVS and FQNEAQ. Written as DNA, the CDR3 is TGTGCCAGCAGCTTAGGGGACAGATCAGGGCATCAGCCCCAGCATTTT. Amino acid sequence: CASSLGDRSGHQPQHF.

This clonotype was seen a handful of times. Germline and junction disagree at one end, which may indicate a read error. The CDR3 sequence: CASSLTGRDYNEQFF. The CDR3 DNA sequence: TGTGCCAGCAGCCTAACAGGACGGGACTACAATGAGCAGTTCTTC. This chain links TRBV7-3 with TRBJ2-1, with D tentatively TRBD1 or TRBD2 (5 bases each). The V gene's germline CDR1 is SGHTA and CDR2 FQGTGA. The CDR3 has 15 amino acids. The entire variable domain, with the rest obtained from reference TRBV7-3 and TRBJ2-1, is as follows: GAGVSQTPSNKVTEKGKYVELRCDPISGHTALYWYRQSLGQGPEFLIYFQGTGAADDSGLPNDRFFAVRPEGSVSTLKIQRTERGDSAVYLCASSLTGRDYNEQFFGPGTRLTVL.

The sample holds many counts of this clonotype. The chain carries TRBV28 and TRBJ2-1; 9 nucleotides line up with TRBD1. Germline lookup yields CDR1 MDHEN and CDR2 SYDVKM. The CDR3 runs 14 residues. V gave up 4 bases and J gave up 6 bases; unmatched junction bases: 4. CDR3 region: CASSSGQGANEQFF. The DNA for the CDR3 is TGTGCCAGCAGTTCGGGACAGGGTGCCAATGAGCAGTTCTTC.

The table lists this clonotype with a few counts. The chain joins TRBV6-2 or TRBV6-3 to TRBJ2-1; D may be TRBD2 (6 bases). V was pared by 8 bases and J by 7 bases, with 18 bases between. Germline V gene sequence: CDR1 MNHEY, CDR2 SVGEGT. The CDR3 is 14 residues long. The CDR3 sequence: CASSVTGVRNEQFF. CDR3 DNA sequence: TGTGCCAGCTCCGTAACGGGAGTTCGGAATGAGCAGTTCTTC.

This clonotype has at least ten counts. Here the CDR3 DNA reads TGTGCCAGCAGCTTAGGGGGCTCTGGGGCCAACGTCCTGACTTTC. It translates to CASSLGGSGANVLTF. The chain combines TRBV7-2 with TRBJ2-6; D is unclear. V was clipped by 1 base and J by 0 bases, with 4 bases between them. This CDR3 comprises 15 residues. Germline CDR1 and CDR2: SGHTA and FQGNSA.

This clonotype was detected only a few times. It may be a read error: a sequence one base away is much more abundant. The chain combines TRBV11-1 with TRBJ2-6; possible D gene TRBD1, 5 bases. This CDR3 has 15 residues. Germline V gene sequence: CDR1 SGHAT, CDR2 FQDESV (reference sequence). CDR3 DNA: TGTGCCAGCAGCTTAAAGGGGTATGGGGCCAACGCCCTGACTTTC. Its translation: CASSLKGYGANALTF.

The genes are TRBV5-4 and TRBJ2-1, with TRBD1 identical over 9 bases. With 3 bases clipped from V and 9 bases from J, the junction kept 4 bases outside the gene matches. The CDR3 sequence is 13 residues long. Germline V gene sequence: CDR1 SGHNT, CDR2 YYREEE (reference sequence). The CDR3 reads CASSSDRGIEQFF. The CDR3 DNA reads TGTGCCAGCAGCTCGGACAGGGGAATTGAGCAGTTCTTC.